A single TCR beta chain is shown here with its context. Its antigen is not known. The data belong to a study of shared clonotypes between healthy human individuals. Study information: For every donor, three CD4 naive, three CD4 memory, two CD8 naive and one CD8 memory plates were used.

Study-wide results and caveats: What naive subsets generally showed was a larger estimated richness than memory subsets showed. Donor clonotype sharing was expected to depend on sequencing depth. Even with large depth, rarefaction showed that sorted-subset sequencing was incomplete.

This CDR3 comprises 16 residues. V was shortened by 0 bases and J by 0 bases, with 9 bases between the two germline ends. Germline V gives CDR1 KGHSH, CDR2 LQKENI. Generated by immunoSEQ multiplex PCR, the TCRdb table keeps only in-frame clones and is missing some. This sample yields 2 million to 2.5 million clones, of which around 95% are seen a single time; roughly 0.13% belongs to the top ten. This TCR came from a man aged 18-30 years in good health. The sample taken for sequencing was naive CD4+ T cells sorted from blood. Indicated subset: CD45RA+ positively selected. This rearrangement joins TRBV18 to TRBJ1-3; D is ambiguous. The CDR3 is CASSPPNPSSGNTIYF. The CDR3 bases are TGTGCCAGCTCACCACCAAACCCGAGCTCTGGAAACACCATATATTTT.